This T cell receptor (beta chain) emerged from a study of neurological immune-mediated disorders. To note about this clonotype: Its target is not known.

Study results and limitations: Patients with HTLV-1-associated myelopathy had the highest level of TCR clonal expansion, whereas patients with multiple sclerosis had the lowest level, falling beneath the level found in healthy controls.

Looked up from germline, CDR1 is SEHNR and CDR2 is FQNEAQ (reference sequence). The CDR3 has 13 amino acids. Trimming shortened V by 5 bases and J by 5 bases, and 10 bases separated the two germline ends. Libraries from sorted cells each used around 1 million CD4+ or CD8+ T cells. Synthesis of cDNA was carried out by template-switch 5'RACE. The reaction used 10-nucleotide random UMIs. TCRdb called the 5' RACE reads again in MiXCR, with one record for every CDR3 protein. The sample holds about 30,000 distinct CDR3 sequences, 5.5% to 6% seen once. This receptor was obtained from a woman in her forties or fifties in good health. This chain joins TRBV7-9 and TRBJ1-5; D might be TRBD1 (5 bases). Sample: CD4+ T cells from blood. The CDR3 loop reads CASSKTEYQPQHF. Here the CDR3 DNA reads TGTGCCAGCAGCAAGACAGAGTATCAGCCCCAGCATTTT.